This TCR beta chain was documented in a study of cytomegalovirus exposure and HLA in healthy donors. The overall study: An early release of data contained 75 million to 90 million unique TCRs, which came from HLA-typed donors.

PCR primers comprised 60 Vbeta and 13 Jbeta primers. TCRdb's copy holds only in-frame clones and misses some; the assay was immunoSEQ multiplex PCR. The sample lists around 150,000 clones, about 79% occurring once. To note about this clone: What it binds is not known.

Points from the study as a whole: Later work found that TCR association rates differed between HLA loci; DRB1 had the most and HLA-C the fewest.

V was pared by 4 bases and J by 3 bases, with 7 bases between. Looked up from germline, CDR1 is MGHRA and CDR2 is YSYEKL. This CDR3 is 12 amino acids long. The source is a woman aged 45-65 years in good health and CMV-seropositive. The source material was PBMCs. The J gene is TRBJ2-7, the V gene TRBV4-1; TRBD1 might be the D (5 bases). This CDR3 is CASSPRGYEQYF. The DNA of the CDR3 is TGCGCCAGCAGCCCTAGGGGCTACGAGCAGTACTTC.